A single sample gave rise to the 16 T cell receptor beta chains below, sequenced in a study of blood T cell repertoires in COVID-19. Only in-frame clones appear in the TCRdb table, and some are missing; sequencing was by immunoSEQ multiplex PCR. The data show about 140,000 clones, almost 90% seen once. The sequenced sample consisted of peripheral blood. Every receptor here comes from a woman in her sixties or seventies with acute or convalescent COVID-19.

Concerning this clone itself: This specimen includes other DNA sequences encoding the same CDR3. This chain uses TRBV28 with TRBJ1-2; D may be TRBD1 (5 bases). Germline V gene sequence: CDR1 MDHEN, CDR2 SYDVKM. Trimming stripped 5 bases from V and 0 bases from J, with 13 bases between. The CDR3 loop spans 15 amino acids. CDR3 amino acids: CASSPGGTANYGYTF. For the CDR3, the DNA is TGTGCCAGCAGTCCCGGGGGGACGGCTAACTATGGCTACACCTTC.

J is TRBJ2-3 and V is TRBV29-1; maybe TRBD1 (6 bases). The germline CDR1 and CDR2 sequences are SQVTM and ANQGSEA. The CDR3 length is 14 residues. Trimming removed 4 bases at V and 5 bases at J, with 16 bases between. The CDR3 loop reads CSVAISGAKDTQYF. The CDR3 DNA sequence: TGCAGCGTTGCAATCTCAGGGGCGAAAGATACGCAGTATTTT.

The chain carries TRBV4-2 and TRBJ1-3; D not resolved. V was clipped by 0 bases and J by 4 bases, with 10 bases between them. The CDR3 contains 15 residues. Germline V gene lookup returns CDR1 LGHNA and CDR2 YNFKEQ. The CDR3 is CASSQDKLAGNTIYF. CDR3 DNA sequence: TGTGCCAGCAGCCAAGATAAATTAGCGGGAAACACCATATATTTT.

The chain uses TRBV5-4 and TRBJ1-1, with TRBD1 matching over 11 bases. The V segment lost 4 bases and the J segment 6 bases; nucleotides outside the gene matches: 8. The CDR3 has 15 amino acids. Germline lookup yields CDR1 SGHNT and CDR2 YYREEE (reference sequence). CDR3 DNA: TGTGCCAGCAGCCTAACCGGGACAGGGGGTGCTGAAGCTTTCTTT. Residues: CASSLTGTGGAEAFF.

This clone was counted a single time. This chain connects TRBV12-3 or TRBV12-4 to TRBJ1-2; tentatively, D is TRBD1 (6 bases). The CDR3 length is 13 residues. V was trimmed by 5 bases and J by 1 base, leaving 8 bases between them. CDR3 amino acids: CASSPDSNYGYTF. CDR3 nucleotides: TGTGCCAGCAGTCCGGACAGTAACTATGGCTACACCTTC.

The V call is TRBV6-5, the J call TRBJ1-1; D is perhaps TRBD1 (5 bases). Germline values: CDR1 MNHEY, CDR2 SVGAGI. V lost 7 bases and J lost 4, with 13 bases in between. The CDR3 is made up of 13 amino acids. The CDR3 protein is CASITGGSTEAFF. In DNA, the CDR3 is TGTGCCAGCATCACCGGGGGGAGCACTGAAGCTTTCTTT.

The gene calls are TRBV6-2 or TRBV6-3 and TRBJ1-5; D ambiguous. The ends were cut back, 1 base at V and 2 bases at J, with 21 bases in the middle. The CDR3 runs to 19 residues. Germline values: CDR1 MNHEY, CDR2 SVGEGT. The DNA of the CDR3 is TGTGCCAGCAGTTACTTCGACACAATCCGACTAGTTGGCAATCAGCCCCAGCATTTT. Translated, it gives CASSYFDTIRLVGNQPQHF.

The chain joins TRBV5-6 to TRBJ1-2; 7 bases agree with TRBD1. CDR3 length: 13 residues. CDR1 and CDR2 from the germline V gene are SGHDT and YYEEEE. V trimming: 0 bases; J trimming: 6 bases; junction bases outside the gene matches: 2. The CDR3 coding sequence is TGTGCCAGCAGCTTGGGACAGGGCGATGGCTACACCTTC. Its protein product is CASSLGQGDGYTF.

The CDR3 is CASSQEIIGGYEQYF. CDR3 sequence (DNA): TGTGCCAGCAGCCAAGAGATAATCGGGGGTTACGAGCAGTACTTC. This chain links TRBV3-1 (or the pseudogene TRBV3-2) with TRBJ2-7, with D possibly matching TRBD2 (6 bases). The CDR3 runs to 15 residues. Trimming left V 0 bases short and J 4 bases short, with 13 bases between. The V gene's germline CDR1 is LGHDT and CDR2 YNNKEL (reference sequence).

The gene calls are TRBV12-3 or TRBV12-4 and TRBJ1-5, with a possible D match to TRBD1 (6 bases). V lost 8 bases, J lost 6 bases, and 11 bases lay in between. The length of the CDR3 is 12 residues. CDR3 bases: TGTGCCAGCCAGGGGATGGGTCAGCCCCAGCATTTT. Its translation is CASQGMGQPQHF.

The chain uses TRBV19 and TRBJ1-2; TRBD1 matches 11 bases. The CDR3 has 15 residues. Trimming cost V 5 bases and J 6 bases; bases outside gene matches: 8. CDR1 LNHDA and CDR2 SQIVND come from the germline V gene (reference sequence). CDR3 residues: CASSAIGTGGDGYTF. In DNA, the CDR3 is TGTGCCAGTAGTGCCATCGGGACAGGGGGAGATGGCTACACCTTC.

The chain joins TRBV6-1 to TRBJ1-5; TRBD1 aligns across 8 bases. After removal of 4 bases from V and 2 bases from J, the junction contained 1 base not matched to a gene. The CDR3 is made up of 14 amino acids. Germline V CDR1 and CDR2: MNHNS, SASEGT. The DNA for the CDR3 is TGTGCCAGCAGTGGACAGGGGCGCAATCAGCCCCAGCATTTT. Its protein product is CASSGQGRNQPQHF.

V gene TRBV5-6 combines with J gene TRBJ1-1; no firm D call. Germline values: CDR1 SGHDT, CDR2 YYEEEE. Trimming took 4 bases from V and 7 from J, leaving 8 bases between them. The CDR3 totals 11 residues. CDR3 amino acids: CASSRGIEAFF. As DNA, the CDR3 is TGTGCCAGCAGCAGAGGGATTGAAGCTTTCTTT. The full variable domain, in which reference TRBV5-6 and TRBJ1-1 provide the parts outside the CDR3, is DAGVTQSPTHLIKTRGQQVTLRCSPKSGHDTVSWYQQALGQGPQFIFQYYEEEERQRGNFPDRFSGHQFPNYSSELNVNALLLGDSALYLCASSRGIEAFFGQGTRLTVV.

The chain carries TRBV11-3 and TRBJ2-2; 8 bases align to TRBD1. Trimming removed 6 bases from V and 4 bases from J; junction bases left unmatched: 7. Germline-derived CDR1 and CDR2 are SGHNT and YENEEA. This CDR3 comprises 15 residues. CDR3 in DNA: TGTGCCAGCAGTCCCCGGACAGGGATCACCGGGGAGCTGTTTTTT. The encoded protein is CASSPRTGITGELFF. The full variable domain, rest sourced from reference TRBV11-3 and TRBJ2-2, is EAGVVQSPRYKIIEKKQPVAFWCNPISGHNTLYWYLQNLGQGPELLIRYENEEAVDDSQLPKDRFSAERLKGVDSTLKIQPAELGDSAVYLCASSPRTGITGELFFGEGSRLTVL.

This clone was counted only a few times. This specimen includes other DNA sequences encoding the same CDR3. This chain joins TRBV7-3 and TRBJ2-6, with a tentative D call TRBD1 (5 bases). The CDR3 runs to 15 residues. The V end was cut by 5 bases, the J end by 0 bases, with 8 bases between. Per germline, CDR1 SGHTA and CDR2 FQGTGA. The DNA for the CDR3 is TGTGCCAGCAGCCTCGACAGCTCTGGGGCCAACGTCCTGACTTTC. Its translation is CASSLDSSGANVLTF.

This clone was counted once. The chain employs TRBV24-1 and TRBJ2-5; a weak D match, TRBD2 (6 bases). The germline V gene encodes CDR1 KGHDR and CDR2 SFDVKD. This CDR3 comprises 14 residues. Trimming removed 5 bases at V and 2 bases at J, with 11 bases between. CDR3 nucleotide sequence: TGTGCCACCAGTGTTTCTGGGGGGCAAGAGACCCAGTACTTC. Residues: CATSVSGGQETQYF.